This TCR beta chain is drawn from a study of T cells in Graves' hyperthyroidism and ophthalmopathy. About the research overall: At initial diagnosis, before any treatment had begun, peripheral blood was obtained.

At least ten counts were recorded for this clonotype. It was RNA transcripts that yielded the amplified TCR beta CDR3 regions. When the TCR CDR3 underwent first-round RT-PCR, the HTBI primer set was used. TCRdb itself ran the multiplex PCR reads through MiXCR, one entry per CDR3 protein. This table holds some 360,000 distinct CDR3 sequences, approximately 14% found once. This CDR3 has 13 residues. Germline-derived CDR1 and CDR2 are LGHNA and YNFKEQ. Trimming took 0 bases from V and 4 from J, leaving 5 bases between them. The source is an older woman with Graves' hyperthyroidism. What was sequenced was blood. The J gene is TRBJ2-3, the V gene TRBV4-2; D call uncertain. The CDR3 region is CASSQEMADTQYF. The CDR3 region has the DNA TGTGCCAGCAGCCAAGAGATGGCAGATACGCAGTATTTT.